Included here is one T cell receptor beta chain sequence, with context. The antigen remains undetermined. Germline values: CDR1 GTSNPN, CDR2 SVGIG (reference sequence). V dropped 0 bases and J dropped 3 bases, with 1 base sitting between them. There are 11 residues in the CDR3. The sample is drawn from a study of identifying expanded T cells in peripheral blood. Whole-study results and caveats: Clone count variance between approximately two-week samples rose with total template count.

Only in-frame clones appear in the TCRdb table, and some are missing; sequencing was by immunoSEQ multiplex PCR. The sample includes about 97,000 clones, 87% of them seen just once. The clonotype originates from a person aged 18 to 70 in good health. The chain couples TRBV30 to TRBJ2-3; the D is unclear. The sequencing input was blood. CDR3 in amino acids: CAWSVTDTQYF. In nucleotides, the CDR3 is TGTGCCTGGAGTGTAACAGATACGCAGTATTTT. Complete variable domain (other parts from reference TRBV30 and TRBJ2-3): SQTIHQWPATLVQPVGSPLSLECTVEGTSNPNLYWYRQAAGRGLQLLFYSVGIGQISSEVPQNLSASRPQDRQFILSSKKLLLSDSGFYLCAWSVTDTQYFGPGTRLTVL.